This TCR beta chain was identified in a study of cytomegalovirus exposure and HLA in healthy donors. Study findings and constraints: It was fewer than 200 TCR beta chains that were listed as cytomegalovirus-associated.

Concerning this clone itself: Antigen unknown.

CDR1 and CDR2 from the germline V gene are MNHEY and SVGAGI. Trimming took 2 bases from V and 2 from J, leaving 7 bases between them. This CDR3 contains 13 residues. PCR involved 60 Vbeta and 13 Jbeta primers. Here immunoSEQ multiplex PCR was the method, and the copy in TCRdb shows in-frame clones only, minus some. The profile shows approximately 150,000 clones, 80% of them singletons. The gene calls are TRBV6-5 and TRBJ2-7, with a weak D call TRBD1 (5 bases). The sequence derives from a man aged 25 to 40 in good health and CMV-seronegative. The material sequenced was PBMCs. CDR3 protein: CASSYLGAYEQYF. CDR3 in DNA: TGTGCCAGCAGTTACCTAGGGGCCTACGAGCAGTACTTC.